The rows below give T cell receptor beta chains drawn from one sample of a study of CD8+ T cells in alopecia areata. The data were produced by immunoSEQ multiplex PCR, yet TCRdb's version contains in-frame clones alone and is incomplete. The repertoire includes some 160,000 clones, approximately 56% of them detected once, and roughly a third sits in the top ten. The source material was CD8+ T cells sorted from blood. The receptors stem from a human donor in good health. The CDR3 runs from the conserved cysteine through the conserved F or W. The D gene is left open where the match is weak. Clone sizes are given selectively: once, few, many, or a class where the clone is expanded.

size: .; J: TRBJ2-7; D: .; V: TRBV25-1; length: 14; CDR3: CASSDPGRSYEQYF; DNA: TGTGCCAGCAGTGATCCTGGGCGCTCCTACGAGCAGTACTTC
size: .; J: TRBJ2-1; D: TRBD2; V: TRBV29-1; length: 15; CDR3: CSAPTGGPGENEQFF; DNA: TGCAGCGCCCCTACGGGAGGCCCCGGAGAGAATGAGCAGTTCTTC
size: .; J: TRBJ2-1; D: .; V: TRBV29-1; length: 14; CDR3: CSVVSRDRNNEQFF; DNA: TGCAGCGTTGTGTCGCGGGACCGGAACAATGAGCAGTTCTTC
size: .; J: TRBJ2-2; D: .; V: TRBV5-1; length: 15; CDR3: CASSAGLLNTGELFF; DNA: TGCGCCAGCAGCGCGGGACTTTTGAACACCGGGGAGCTGTTTTTT
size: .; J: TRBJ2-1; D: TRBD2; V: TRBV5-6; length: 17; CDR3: CASSLGARTSAYNEQFF; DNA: TGTGCCAGCAGCTTGGGGGCACGGACTAGCGCCTACAATGAGCAGTTCTTC
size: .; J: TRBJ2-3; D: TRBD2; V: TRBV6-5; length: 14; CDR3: CASGAGGRTDTQYF; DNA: TGTGCCAGCGGTGCGGGAGGTCGCACAGATACGCAGTATTTT
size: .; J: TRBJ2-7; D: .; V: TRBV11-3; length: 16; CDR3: CASSPHGGTATYEQYF; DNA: TGTGCCAGCAGCCCTCACGGCGGGACAGCGACTTACGAGCAGTACTTC
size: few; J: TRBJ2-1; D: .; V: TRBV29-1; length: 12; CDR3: CSAGSLMDEQFF; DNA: TGCAGCGCCGGAAGTTTAATGGATGAGCAGTTCTTC
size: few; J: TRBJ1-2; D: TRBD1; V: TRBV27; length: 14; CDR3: CASRTGGRAYGYTF; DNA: TGTGCCAGCCGAACAGGGGGGCGCGCCTATGGCTACACCTTC
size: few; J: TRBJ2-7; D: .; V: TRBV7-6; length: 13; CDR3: CASSLAQNYEQYF; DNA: TGTGCCAGCAGCTTAGCGCAAAACTACGAGCAGTACTTC
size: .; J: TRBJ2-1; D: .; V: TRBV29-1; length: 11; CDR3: CSAHQGVEQFF; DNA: TGCAGCGCTCACCAAGGCGTGGAGCAGTTCTTC
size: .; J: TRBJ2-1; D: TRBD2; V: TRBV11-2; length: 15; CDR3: CASSLVGASGPEQFF; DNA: TGTGCCAGCAGCTTAGTGGGGGCTAGCGGGCCTGAGCAGTTCTTC
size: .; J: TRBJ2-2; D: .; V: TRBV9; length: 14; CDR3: CASTGRAPTGELFF; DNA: TGTGCCAGCACCGGCAGGGCGCCCACCGGGGAGCTGTTTTTT
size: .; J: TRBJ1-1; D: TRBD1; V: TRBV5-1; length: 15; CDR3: CASSQGQGMSTEAFF; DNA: TGCGCCAGCAGCCAGGGACAGGGGATGAGCACTGAAGCTTTCTTT
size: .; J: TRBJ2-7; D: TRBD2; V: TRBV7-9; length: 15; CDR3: CASSSTSGGPYEQYF; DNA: TGTGCCAGCAGCTCCACTAGCGGGGGACCCTACGAGCAGTACTTC
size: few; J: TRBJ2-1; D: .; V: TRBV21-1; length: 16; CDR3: CASSKGQGSSYNEQFF; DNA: TGTGCCAGCAGCAAAGGACAGGGTAGCTCCTACAATGAGCAGTTCTTC
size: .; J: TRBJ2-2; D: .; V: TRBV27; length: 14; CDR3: CASSSETATGELFF; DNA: TGTGCCAGCAGTTCCGAGACTGCTACCGGGGAGCTGTTTTTT
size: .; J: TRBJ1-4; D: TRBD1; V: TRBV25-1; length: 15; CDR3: CASSELTGSNEKLFF; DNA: TGTGCCAGCAGTGAATTGACAGGGTCGAATGAAAAACTGTTTTTT
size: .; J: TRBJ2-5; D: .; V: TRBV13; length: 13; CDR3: CASSLTQAETQYF; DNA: TGTGCCAGCAGCCTGACCCAGGCGGAGACCCAGTACTTC
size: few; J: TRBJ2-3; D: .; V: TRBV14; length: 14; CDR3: CAKGRADPTDTQYF; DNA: TGTGCCAAAGGGAGAGCAGACCCCACAGATACGCAGTATTTT
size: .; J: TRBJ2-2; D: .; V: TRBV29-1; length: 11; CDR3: CSVLNTGELFF; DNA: TGCAGCGTCTTGAACACCGGGGAGCTGTTTTTT
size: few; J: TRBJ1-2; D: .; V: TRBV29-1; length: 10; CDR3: CSVEVSGYTF; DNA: TGCAGCGTTGAAGTGAGTGGCTACACCTTC
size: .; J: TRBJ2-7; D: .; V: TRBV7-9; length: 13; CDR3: CASSLEGRSEQYF; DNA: TGTGCCAGCAGCTTAGAGGGGAGATCCGAGCAGTACTTC
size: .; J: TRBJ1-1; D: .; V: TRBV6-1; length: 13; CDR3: CASSEYDPREAFF; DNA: TGTGCCAGCAGTGAATATGACCCGAGGGAAGCTTTCTTT
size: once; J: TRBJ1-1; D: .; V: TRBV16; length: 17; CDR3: CASSQLGRGGMNTEAFF; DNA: TGTGCCAGCAGCCAATTGGGCCGGGGGGGAATGAACACTGAAGCTTTCTTT